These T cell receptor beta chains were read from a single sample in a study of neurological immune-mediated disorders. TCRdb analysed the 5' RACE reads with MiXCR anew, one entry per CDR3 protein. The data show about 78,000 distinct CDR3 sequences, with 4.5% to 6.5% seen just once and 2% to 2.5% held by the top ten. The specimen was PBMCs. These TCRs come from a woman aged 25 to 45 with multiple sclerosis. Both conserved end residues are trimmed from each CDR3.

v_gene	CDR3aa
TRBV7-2	ASSADRVMLF
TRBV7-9	ASSHTRPANTGELF
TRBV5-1	ASKILQGENTEAF
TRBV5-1	ASSLDQGTDTQY
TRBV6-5	ASTTGESGNTIY
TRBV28	ASSLVGTGLTEKLF
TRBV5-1	ASTLAGPNTGELF
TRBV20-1	SAPTSGLPYEQY
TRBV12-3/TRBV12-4	ASSTGAQETQY
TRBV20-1	TTSWGDNEQF
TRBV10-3	ATRAGVSQPQH
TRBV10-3	AITSTGSIDEQF
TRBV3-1	ASSPTGASETQY
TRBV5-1	ASSLLPGQSTDTQY
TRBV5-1	ASSLSQAGADTQY
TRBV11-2	ASSLGLAGTTDTQY
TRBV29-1	SAQDGTNTEAF
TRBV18	ASSPEAQGLRAEAF
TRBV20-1	SAPQPGGLDTQY
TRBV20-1	SARDRDRGVYEQY
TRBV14	ASSQPRGVRGQETQY
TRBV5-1	ASSLALQQEFYGYT
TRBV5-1	ASRVVGVGETQY
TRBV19	ASSMRDYYNEQF
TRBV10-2	ASNPTGGVGTGELF
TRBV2	ASSEGPGLAYEQY
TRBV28	ASSFAGTGNEKLF
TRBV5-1	ASSFDLRDSVQETQY
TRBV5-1	ASSPVLGAEAF
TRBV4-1	ASSQPQGRALNTEAF
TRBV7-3	ASSPSHGPNEKLF
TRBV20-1	SARDPGSNQPQH
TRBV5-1	ASSQTLAYEQY
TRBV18	ASSPPGLAGDEQY
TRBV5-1	ASSLAGAVNTEAF
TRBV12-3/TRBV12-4	ASSSLGIAF
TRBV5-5	ASSPGQGVRETQY
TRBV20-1	SARDQGGPGETQY
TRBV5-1	ASSPTGDMNTEAF
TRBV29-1	SVASTGLPSTDTQY
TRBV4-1	ASSQDQGAVNTEAF
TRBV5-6	ASSSHGTAPFDTQY
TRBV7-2	ASSLVAGGFRF
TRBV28	ASSHAKGLLKRDEQY
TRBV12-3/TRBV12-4	ASSLQVGGSEAF
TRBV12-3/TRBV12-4	ASSLGQGVGGTT
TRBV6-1	ASRKRGLSNQPQH